This TCR beta chain was documented in a study of T cell changes during pregnancy in multiple sclerosis. The germline V and J ends were trimmed by 2 bases and 7 bases, with 14 bases remaining between them. The CDR3 sequence is 15 residues long. Germline CDR1 is MNHEY and CDR2 is SVGAGI. Sequencing used immunoSEQ multiplex PCR; TCRdb keeps in-frame clones, though not all of them. This sample yields some 140,000 clones, of which around 95% are seen a single time; 0.44% belongs to the top ten. The sequence was collected from a female donor with multiple sclerosis, enrolled in a pregnancy study. The sample was peripheral blood, taken after pregnancy. This chain uses TRBV6-5 with TRBJ1-4; TRBD1 might be the D (5 bases). The CDR3 loop reads CASSYATGRTEKLFF. CDR3 in DNA: TGTGCCAGCAGTTACGCCACAGGTCGGACTGAAAAACTGTTTTTT.